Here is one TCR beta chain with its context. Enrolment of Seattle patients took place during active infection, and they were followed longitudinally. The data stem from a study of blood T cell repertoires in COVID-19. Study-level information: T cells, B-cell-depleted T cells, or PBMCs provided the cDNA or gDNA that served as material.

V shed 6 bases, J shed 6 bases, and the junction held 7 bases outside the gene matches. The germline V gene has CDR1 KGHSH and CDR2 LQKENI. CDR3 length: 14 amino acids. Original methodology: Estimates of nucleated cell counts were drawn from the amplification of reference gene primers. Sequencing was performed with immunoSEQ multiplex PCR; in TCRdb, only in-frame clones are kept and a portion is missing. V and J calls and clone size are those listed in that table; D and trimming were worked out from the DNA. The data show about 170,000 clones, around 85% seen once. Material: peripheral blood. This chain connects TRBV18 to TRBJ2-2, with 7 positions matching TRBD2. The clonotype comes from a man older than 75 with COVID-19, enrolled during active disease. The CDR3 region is CASSPDAGAGELFF. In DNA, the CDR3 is TGTGCCAGCTCCCCCGATGCGGGGGCCGGGGAGCTGTTTTTT.